This T cell receptor (beta chain) derives from a study of blood T cells in healthy people across ages. Comments on this clonotype: Its antigen is undetermined.

Combining a sample-barcoded 5' primer with a J-beta primer mix, a second PCR ran for about 7 to 11 cycles. From the 5' RACE reads, TCRdb called clonotypes with MiXCR, one entry per CDR3 protein. This sample carries about 570,000 distinct CDR3 sequences, approximately 30% of them seen once, and the ten largest clones take under 20%. Per sample, no less than 5.5 micrograms of total RNA were extracted. Study results and limitations: Strongly correlated with naive T cell percentage was TCR beta diversity.

Trimming removed 6 bases from V and 11 bases from J, with 13 bases in between. Per germline, CDR1 LGHNA and CDR2 YNFKEQ. This CDR3 spans 11 amino acids. Input material: blood. The chain combines TRBV4-2 with TRBJ2-5; possible D gene TRBD2, 5 bases. This sequence originates from a woman in her 70s in good health. CDR3 sequence: CASRGYSVQYF. As DNA, the CDR3 is TGTGCCAGCAGGGGGTATAGCGTGCAGTACTTC.